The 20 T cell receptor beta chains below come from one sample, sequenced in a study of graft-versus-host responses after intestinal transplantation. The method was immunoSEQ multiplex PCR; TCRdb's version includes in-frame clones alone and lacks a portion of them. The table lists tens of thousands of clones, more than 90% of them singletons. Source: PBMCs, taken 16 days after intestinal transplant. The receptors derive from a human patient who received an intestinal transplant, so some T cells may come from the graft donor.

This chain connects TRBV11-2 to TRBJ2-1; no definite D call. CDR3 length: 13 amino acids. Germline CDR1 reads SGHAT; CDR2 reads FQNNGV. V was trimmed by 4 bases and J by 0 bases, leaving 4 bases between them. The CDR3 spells CASSSSSYNEQFF. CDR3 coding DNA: TGTGCCAGCAGCTCCAGCTCCTACAATGAGCAGTTCTTC.

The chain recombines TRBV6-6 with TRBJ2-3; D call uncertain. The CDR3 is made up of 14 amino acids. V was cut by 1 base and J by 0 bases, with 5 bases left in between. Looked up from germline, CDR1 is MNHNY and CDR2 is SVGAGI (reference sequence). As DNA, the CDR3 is TGTGCCAGCAGTTACTATTCTAGCACAGATACGCAGTATTTT. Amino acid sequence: CASSYYSSTDTQYF.

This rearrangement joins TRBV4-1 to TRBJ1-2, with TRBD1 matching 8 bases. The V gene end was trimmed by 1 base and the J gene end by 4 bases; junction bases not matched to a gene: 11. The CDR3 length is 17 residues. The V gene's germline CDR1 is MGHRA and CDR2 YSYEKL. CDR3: CASSQGAGGWNPYGYTF. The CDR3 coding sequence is TGCGCCAGCAGCCAAGGGGCAGGGGGCTGGAATCCCTATGGCTACACCTTC.

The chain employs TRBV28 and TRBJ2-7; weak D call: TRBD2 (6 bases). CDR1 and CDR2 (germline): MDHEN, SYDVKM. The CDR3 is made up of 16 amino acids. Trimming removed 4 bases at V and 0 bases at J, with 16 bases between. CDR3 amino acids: CASSWPFRENSYEQYF. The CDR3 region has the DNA TGTGCCAGCAGTTGGCCCTTCCGGGAGAACTCCTACGAGCAGTACTTC.

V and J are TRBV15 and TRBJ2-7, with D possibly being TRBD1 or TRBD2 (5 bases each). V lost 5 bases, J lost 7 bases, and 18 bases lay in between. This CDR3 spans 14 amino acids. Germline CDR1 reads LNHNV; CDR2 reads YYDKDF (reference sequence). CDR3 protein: CATSWQGPPGEQYF. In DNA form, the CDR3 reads TGTGCCACCAGCTGGCAGGGTCCCCCGGGGGAGCAGTACTTC. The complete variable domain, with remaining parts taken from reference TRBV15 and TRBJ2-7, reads DAMVIQNPRYQVTQFGKPVTLSCSQTLNHNVMYWYQQKSSQAPKLLFHYYDKDFNNEADTPDNFQSRRPNTSFCFLDIRSPGLGDTAMYLCATSWQGPPGEQYFGPGTRLTVT.

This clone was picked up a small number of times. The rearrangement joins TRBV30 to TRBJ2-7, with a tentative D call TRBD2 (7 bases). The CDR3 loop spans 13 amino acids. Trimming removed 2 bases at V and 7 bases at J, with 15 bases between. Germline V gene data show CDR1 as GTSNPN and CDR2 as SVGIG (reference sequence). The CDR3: CAWSKGGAREQYF. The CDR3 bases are TGTGCCTGGAGTAAGGGGGGGGCGCGAGAGCAGTACTTC.

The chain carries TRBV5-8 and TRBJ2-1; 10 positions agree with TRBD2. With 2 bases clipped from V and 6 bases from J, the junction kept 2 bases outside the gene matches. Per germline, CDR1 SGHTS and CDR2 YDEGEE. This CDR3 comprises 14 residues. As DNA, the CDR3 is TGTGCCAGCAGCTTCAGACTAGCGGGCAATGAGCAGTTCTTC. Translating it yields CASSFRLAGNEQFF.

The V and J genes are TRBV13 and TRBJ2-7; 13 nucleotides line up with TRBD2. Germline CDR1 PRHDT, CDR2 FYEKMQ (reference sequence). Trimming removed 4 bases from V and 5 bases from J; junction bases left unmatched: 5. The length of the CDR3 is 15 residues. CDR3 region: CASSSGLAGADEQYF. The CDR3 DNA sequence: TGTGCCAGCAGCTCTGGACTAGCGGGAGCCGACGAGCAGTACTTC.

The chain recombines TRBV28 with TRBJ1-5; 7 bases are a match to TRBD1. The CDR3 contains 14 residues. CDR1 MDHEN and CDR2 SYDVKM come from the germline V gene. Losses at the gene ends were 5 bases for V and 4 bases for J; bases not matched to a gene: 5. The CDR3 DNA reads TGTGCCAGCAGTGGGACAGACAAAAATCAGCCCCAGCATTTT. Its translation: CASSGTDKNQPQHF.

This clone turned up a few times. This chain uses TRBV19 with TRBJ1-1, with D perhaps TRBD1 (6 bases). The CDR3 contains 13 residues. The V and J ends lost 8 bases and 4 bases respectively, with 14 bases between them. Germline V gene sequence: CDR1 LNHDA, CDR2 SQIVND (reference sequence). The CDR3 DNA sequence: TGTGCCAGTGACCCCGTAGGGGGCACTGAAGCTTTCTTT. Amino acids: CASDPVGGTEAFF.

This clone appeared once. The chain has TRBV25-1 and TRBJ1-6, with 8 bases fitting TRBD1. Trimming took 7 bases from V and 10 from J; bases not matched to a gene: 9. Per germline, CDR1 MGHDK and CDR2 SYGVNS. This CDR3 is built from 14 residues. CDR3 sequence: CASTHTGGESPLHF. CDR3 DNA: TGTGCCAGCACCCATACAGGGGGAGAGTCACCCCTCCACTTT.

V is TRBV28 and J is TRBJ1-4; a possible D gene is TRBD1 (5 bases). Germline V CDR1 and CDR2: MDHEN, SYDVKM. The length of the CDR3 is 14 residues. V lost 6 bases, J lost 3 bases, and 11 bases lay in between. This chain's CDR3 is CASRTQVPNEKLFF. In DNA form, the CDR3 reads TGTGCCAGCAGAACACAGGTCCCTAATGAAAAACTGTTTTTT. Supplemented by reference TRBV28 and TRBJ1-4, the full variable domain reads DVKVTQSSRYLVKRTGEKVFLECVQDMDHENMFWYRQDPGLGLRLIYFSYDVKMKEKGDIPEGYSVSREKKERFSLILESASTNQTSMYLCASRTQVPNEKLFFGSGTQLSVL.

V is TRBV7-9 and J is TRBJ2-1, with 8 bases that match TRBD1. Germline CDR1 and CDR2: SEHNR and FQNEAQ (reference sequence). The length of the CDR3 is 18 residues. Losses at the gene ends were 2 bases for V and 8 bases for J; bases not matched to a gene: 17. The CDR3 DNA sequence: TGTGCCAGCAGCTTACTCCCGGGGACAGGAATTGGAAGCGATGAGCAGTTCTTC. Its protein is CASSLLPGTGIGSDEQFF.

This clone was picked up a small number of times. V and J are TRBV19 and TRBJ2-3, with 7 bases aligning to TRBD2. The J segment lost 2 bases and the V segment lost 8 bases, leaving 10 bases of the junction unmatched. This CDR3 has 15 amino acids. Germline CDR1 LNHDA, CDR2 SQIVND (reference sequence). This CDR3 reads CASSLSSGLTDTQYF. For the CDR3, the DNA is TGTGCCAGTTCGCTTTCTAGCGGCCTCACAGATACGCAGTATTTT. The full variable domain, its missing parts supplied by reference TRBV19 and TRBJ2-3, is DGGITQSPKYLFRKEGQNVTLSCEQNLNHDAMYWYRQDPGQGLRLIYYSQIVNDFQKGDIAEGYSVSREKKESFPLTVTSAQKNPTAFYLCASSLSSGLTDTQYFGPGTRLTVL.

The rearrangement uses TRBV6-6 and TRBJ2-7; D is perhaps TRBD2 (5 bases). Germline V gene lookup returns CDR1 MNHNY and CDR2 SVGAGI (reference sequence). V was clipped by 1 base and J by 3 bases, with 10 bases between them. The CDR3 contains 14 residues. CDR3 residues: CASSYFPADYEQYF. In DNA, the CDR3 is TGTGCCAGCAGTTACTTCCCAGCGGACTACGAGCAGTACTTC.

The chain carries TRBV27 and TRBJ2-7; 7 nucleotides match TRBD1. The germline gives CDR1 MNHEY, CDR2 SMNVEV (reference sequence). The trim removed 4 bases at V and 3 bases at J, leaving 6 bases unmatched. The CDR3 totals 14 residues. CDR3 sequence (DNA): TGTGCCAGCAGTTCTACACAGGGGCGCTACGAGCAGTACTTC. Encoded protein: CASSSTQGRYEQYF.

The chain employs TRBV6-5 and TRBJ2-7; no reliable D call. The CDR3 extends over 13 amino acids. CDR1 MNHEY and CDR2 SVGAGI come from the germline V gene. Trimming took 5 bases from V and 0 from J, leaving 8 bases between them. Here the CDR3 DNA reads TGTGCCAGCAGTGAAGTCCCCTCCTACGAGCAGTACTTC. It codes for CASSEVPSYEQYF.

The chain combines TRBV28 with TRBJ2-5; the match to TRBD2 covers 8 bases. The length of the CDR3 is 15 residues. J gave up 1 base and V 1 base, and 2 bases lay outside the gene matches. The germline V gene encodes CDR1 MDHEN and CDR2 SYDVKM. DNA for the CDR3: TGTGCCAGCAGTTTATCGGGAGGGCCCCAAGAGACCCAGTACTTC. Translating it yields CASSLSGGPQETQYF.

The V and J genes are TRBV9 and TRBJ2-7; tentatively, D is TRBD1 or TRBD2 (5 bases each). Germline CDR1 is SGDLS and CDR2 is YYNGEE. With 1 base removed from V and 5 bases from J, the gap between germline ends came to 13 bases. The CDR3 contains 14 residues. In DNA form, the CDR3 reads TGTGCCAGCAGCGTACAGGTGAGAGGGGACGAGCAGTACTTC. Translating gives CASSVQVRGDEQYF.

Here the CDR3 DNA reads TGTGCCAGCAGCTTAGGGCCCCCGGGGGCCCTTAATGAAAAACTGTTTTTT. This codes for CASSLGPPGALNEKLFF. The V and J genes are TRBV13 and TRBJ1-4; D possibly corresponds to TRBD1 (6 bases). The CDR3 is 17 residues long. V shed 0 bases and J shed 4 bases, with 15 bases lying between them. Germline V gives CDR1 PRHDT, CDR2 FYEKMQ (reference sequence). Looking up the rest from reference TRBV13 and TRBJ1-4 gives the full variable domain: AAGVIQSPRHLIKEKRETATLKCYPIPRHDTVYWYQQGPGQDPQFLISFYEKMQSDKGSIPDRFSAQQFSDYHSELNMSSLELGDSALYFCASSLGPPGALNEKLFFGSGTQLSVL.